The 24 T cell receptor beta chains in this list originate from one sample, sequenced in a study of tumor-infiltrating lymphocytes in primary liver carcinoma. A constant-region primer primed TCR beta cDNA synthesis from 450 to 550 ng of total RNA. Libraries for TCR beta were built through three nested multiplex PCR rounds, which together made up a slightly modified ARM-PCR procedure. The opening two PCR rounds, around 9 cycles each, paired TRBV1-TRBV30 forward primers with a C-beta reverse primer. TCRdb fed the multiplex PCR reads into MiXCR, producing one record per CDR3 protein. The sample records 300,000 to 350,000 distinct CDR3 sequences, 50% to 75% being singletons. Germline DNA was extracted too, while blood RNA derived from unsorted whole blood. Sequenced sample: peripheral blood. All receptors come from a young woman with primary liver carcinoma and hepatitis B virus infection.

The chain joins TRBV7-9 to TRBJ2-3, with no clear D. The length of the CDR3 is 13 residues. The V gene lost 0 bases and the J gene lost 14 bases, with 15 bases spanning the gap. Germline values: CDR1 SEHNR, CDR2 FQNEAQ (reference sequence). The CDR3 DNA follows: TGTGCCAGCAGCTTAGCAAGCCATATGGGTCCGTATTTT. It translates to CASSLASHMGPYF.

This clonotype has ten or more counts. The gene calls are TRBV11-2 and TRBJ2-1; D may be TRBD1 (6 bases). Germline V gives CDR1 SGHAT, CDR2 FQNNGV. The CDR3 has 14 amino acids. V lost 5 bases, J lost 10 bases, and 18 bases lay in between. The CDR3, as DNA: TGTGCCAGCAGCCCGCGACAGGCCCGAGACGAGCAGTTCTTC. Its translation is CASSPRQARDEQFF.

The chain carries TRBV29-1 and TRBJ1-2; 7 nucleotides line up with TRBD1. The CDR3 covers 14 residues. The germline V gene encodes CDR1 SQVTM and CDR2 ANQGSEA. J lost 4 bases, V lost 5 bases, and 10 bases had no gene match. CDR3 loop: CSVLVRGGVYGYTF. For the CDR3, the DNA is TGCAGCGTTCTTGTGAGAGGGGGCGTCTATGGCTACACCTTC.

The table lists this clonotype with many counts. The chain has TRBV29-1 and TRBJ2-1; the D gene is possibly TRBD2 (6 bases). Germline values: CDR1 SQVTM, CDR2 ANQGSEA. This CDR3 is 15 amino acids long. V shed 1 base and J shed 8 bases, with 18 bases lying between them. The CDR3 DNA follows: TGCAGCGTTGAAGTGACGGGAGTGGGCGGAGATGAGCAGTTCTTC. Amino acid sequence: CSVEVTGVGGDEQFF.

This chain connects TRBV4-1 to TRBJ2-3; 11 bases map to TRBD2. The CDR3 has 18 amino acids. Trimming removed 5 bases from V and 0 bases from J; junction bases left unmatched: 10. Germline CDR1 reads MGHRA; CDR2 reads YSYEKL. This CDR3 reads CASSNPRTSGLSTDTQYF. The CDR3 DNA reads as TGCGCCAGCAGCAACCCACGGACTAGCGGGCTGAGCACAGATACGCAGTATTTT.

This clonotype has only one observation. This likely comes from a read error, as the CDR3 has no conserved phenylalanine or tryptophan at its end. The chain uses TRBV11-1 and TRBJ2-3; the D gene is possibly TRBD1 (6 bases). Germline CDR1 and CDR2: SGHAT and FQDESV (reference sequence). The CDR3 spans 14 residues. With 9 bases removed from V and 3 bases from J, the gap between germline ends came to 16 bases. CDR3 protein: CASSHTGLTDTQYL. The CDR3 DNA reads TGTGCCAGTAGCCACACAGGGTTAACAGATACGCAGTATCTT.

This clonotype was observed once. The V and J genes are TRBV5-4 and TRBJ2-2, with 8 nucleotides matching TRBD2. CDR3 length equals 16 residues. V lost 8 bases, J lost 3 bases, and 12 bases stayed unmatched. CDR1 and CDR2 from the germline V gene are SGHNT and YYREEE (reference sequence). Here the CDR3 DNA reads TGTGCCAGGAGCCGTGGCCAGCGGGAGTACACCGGGGAGCTGTTTTTT. It specifies CARSRGQREYTGELFF.

Regarding this clonotype: Its ends do not fully match the called genes, so a read error is possible. The J gene is TRBJ2-2, the V gene TRBV12-3 or TRBV12-4; tentatively, D is TRBD2 (5 bases). The CDR3 runs 17 residues. CDR3 sequence: CATSLGSEPGYTGELFF. CDR3 nucleotides: TGTGCCACCAGTTTAGGTAGCGAACCAGGATATACCGGGGAGCTGTTTTTT.

With respect to this clonotype: One base away lies a much larger clone, so this may be a sequencing read error. The rearrangement joins TRBV6-2 or TRBV6-3 to TRBJ1-6; D gene unclear. Germline V CDR1 and CDR2: MNHEY, SVGEGT. This CDR3 region has 12 residues. The ends were cut back, 5 bases at V and 9 bases at J, with 8 bases in the middle. The CDR3 DNA is TGTGCCAGCAGTACGGGCAGTTCACCCCTCCACTTT. It is translated as CASSTGSSPLHF.

Regarding this clonotype: Possible read error: a much larger clone is one base away. This sequence joins TRBV6-6 and TRBJ1-1; D gene unclear. Germline V gene lookup returns CDR1 MNHNY and CDR2 SVGAGI (reference sequence). The CDR3 is 13 amino acids. Trimming pared 10 bases from V and 1 base from J, leaving 13 bases between. CDR3: CANNLRENTEAFF. CDR3 nucleotide sequence: TGTGCCAACAATCTTCGGGAGAACACTGAAGCTTTCTTT.

Regarding this clonotype: This may be a read error, as it is one base from a much larger clone. The rearrangement uses TRBV29-1 and TRBJ1-2; D is possibly TRBD1 (6 bases). CDR3 length: 12 amino acids. Trimming left V 7 bases short and J 4 bases short, with 13 bases between. The germline V gene encodes CDR1 SQVTM and CDR2 ANQGSEA. CDR3 residues: CSADSEVYGYTF. The CDR3 DNA follows: TGCAGCGCGGACAGTGAAGTCTATGGCTACACCTTC.

The chain uses TRBV4-3 and TRBJ1-1; 7 bases are a match to TRBD1. V shed 1 base, J shed 6 bases, and the junction held 2 bases outside the gene matches. The CDR3 totals 13 residues. Germline CDR1 is LGHNA and CDR2 is YSLEER. In nucleotides, the CDR3 is TGCGCCAGCAGCCAAGCAGGGGGGTCTGAAGCTTTCTTT. It is translated as CASSQAGGSEAFF.

This clonotype showed up just once. CDR3 region: CSVDDIGQGVHNEQFF. The CDR3 bases are TGCAGCGTTGACGATATCGGACAGGGGGTACACAATGAGCAGTTCTTC. The chain uses TRBV29-1 and TRBJ2-1, with 10 bases aligning to TRBD1. In germline, CDR1 is SQVTM, CDR2 ANQGSEA. After removal of 3 bases from V and 5 bases from J, the junction contained 10 bases not matched to a gene. The CDR3 runs to 16 residues.

The J gene is TRBJ1-2, the V gene TRBV6-5, with 10 bases matching TRBD1. CDR3 size: 11 residues. Germline V gene data show CDR1 as MNHEY and CDR2 as SVGAGI. J lost 10 bases, V lost 6 bases, and 2 bases had no gene match. The CDR3 loop is CASRTGGTYTF. CDR3 coding DNA: TGTGCCAGCAGGACAGGGGGCACCTACACCTTC.

The V and J genes are TRBV20-1 and TRBJ1-1; no clear D. V lost 1 base, J lost 7 bases, and 10 bases lay in between. Germline V lookup: CDR1 DFQATT, CDR2 SNEGSKA (reference sequence). This CDR3 is 12 amino acids long. The CDR3 here is CSARGPNLEAFF. CDR3 sequence (DNA): TGCAGTGCTAGAGGTCCAAACCTTGAAGCTTTCTTT.

A word on this clonotype: This may be a read error, as it is one base from a much larger clone. The rearrangement joins TRBV6-5 to TRBJ2-2, with TRBD2 as a possible D gene (6 bases). CDR1 is MNHEY and CDR2 is SVGAGI in the germline V gene. This CDR3 has 15 residues. CDR3 DNA: TGTGCCAACAGTCCGGGACTCCCGAAGGCCGGGGAGCTGTTTTTT. Translation: CANSPGLPKAGELFF.

This chain connects TRBV6-1 to TRBJ1-1; tentatively, D is TRBD1 (5 bases). There are 13 residues in the CDR3. Per the germline V gene, CDR1 is MNHNS and CDR2 is SASEGT. Written as DNA, the CDR3 is TGTTCCACAATGGGACCGATGAACACTGAAGCTTTCTTT. Protein: CSTMGPMNTEAFF.

This clonotype showed up many times. The CDR3 DNA is TGCAGCGTAGGACAGCCCTACTCCTACGAGCAGTACTTC. This sequence encodes CSVGQPYSYEQYF. V is TRBV29-1 and J is TRBJ2-7; TRBD1 is a possible D gene (6 bases). The V end was cut by 6 bases, the J end by 0 bases, with 12 bases between. The CDR3 contains 13 residues. Germline CDR1 reads SQVTM; CDR2 reads ANQGSEA.

The rearrangement links TRBV11-3 to TRBJ2-1, with D unclear. The CDR3 is 17 residues long. Germline V CDR1 and CDR2: SGHNT, YENEEA. CDR3: CVNSLDQAGDSYNEQFF. In nucleotides, the CDR3 is TGTGTCAACAGCTTAGATCAGGCTGGTGACTCCTACAATGAGCAGTTCTTC. The entire variable domain, with the rest obtained from reference TRBV11-3 and TRBJ2-1, is as follows: EAGVVQSPRYKIIEKKQPVAFWCNPISGHNTLYWYLQNLGQGPELLIRYENEEAVDDSQLPKDRFSAERLKGVDSTLKIQPAELGDSAVYLCVNSLDQAGDSYNEQFFGPGTRLTVL.

As to this clonotype: The junction departs from germline at one end; a sequencing error may be responsible. The chain couples TRBV12-3 or TRBV12-4 to TRBJ1-1, with TRBD1 matching over 7 bases. CDR3 length equals 14 residues. The CDR3 protein is CVSQEGARITEAFF. CDR3 DNA sequence: TGTGTCAGCCAGGAGGGGGCGCGGATCACTGAAGCTTTCTTT.

Ten or more counts support this clonotype. The chain recombines TRBV4-1 with TRBJ1-1; no firm D call. Germline V gives CDR1 MGHRA, CDR2 YSYEKL. The CDR3 is 14 residues long. The V and J ends lost 5 bases and 4 bases respectively, with 14 bases between them. The DNA for the CDR3 is TGCGCCAGCAGCGCCGAGCCAGGAGTCACTGAAGCTTTCTTT. It codes for CASSAEPGVTEAFF.

This clonotype appeared many times. This chain connects TRBV11-2 to TRBJ2-1, with D possibly being TRBD2 (6 bases). Germline CDR1 SGHAT, CDR2 FQNNGV. V lost 5 bases, J lost 0 bases, and 17 bases lay in between. The CDR3 extends over 17 amino acids. The CDR3 nucleotides read TGTGCCAGCAGCCCCCCGGGAGTTCTAAGCTCCTACAATGAGCAGTTCTTC. It is translated as CASSPPGVLSSYNEQFF.

This clonotype was counted many times. The chain links TRBV11-2 to TRBJ2-5, with TRBD1 matching 9 bases. J gave up 4 bases and V 5 bases, and 8 bases lay outside the gene matches. This CDR3 contains 15 residues. Germline CDR1 SGHAT, CDR2 FQNNGV. CDR3 amino acids: CASSPGTGYRETQYF. The CDR3 coding sequence is TGTGCCAGCAGCCCCGGGACAGGGTATCGAGAGACCCAGTACTTC.

This clonotype has more than one count but fewer than ten. The chain links TRBV5-4 to TRBJ2-5; D gene unclear. Trimming took 5 bases from V and 4 from J, leaving 12 bases between them. Germline-derived CDR1 and CDR2 are SGHNT and YYREEE (reference sequence). This CDR3 has 13 amino acids. CDR3 nucleotides: TGTGCCAGCAGACCTATAGTTGCAGAGACCCAGTACTTC. Encoded protein: CASRPIVAETQYF.